This T cell receptor (beta chain) was found in a study of cytomegalovirus exposure and HLA in healthy donors. Study-wide results and caveats: Per a prior analysis, the majority of TCR beta V segments were productive roughly 87% or roughly 30% of the time.

On this clone itself: The antigen is not known.

It was with 60 Vbeta and 13 Jbeta primers that the PCR ran. Here immunoSEQ multiplex PCR was the method, and the copy in TCRdb shows in-frame clones only, minus some. Of approximately 120,000 clones in the sample, roughly 74% were seen once. The CDR3 has 17 residues. The V end was cut by 5 bases, the J end by 5 bases, with 22 bases between. In germline, CDR1 is SGHVS, CDR2 FNYEAQ. The V and J genes are TRBV7-6 and TRBJ2-1; perhaps TRBD2 as D (7 bases). Sequenced material: PBMCs. The TCR comes from a woman between 45 and 60 years old in good health and CMV-seropositive. DNA for the CDR3: TGTGCCAGCAGCGCAAGGGGTATGGGGGGGGCAAACAATGAGCAGTTCTTC. It yields the protein CASSARGMGGANNEQFF.